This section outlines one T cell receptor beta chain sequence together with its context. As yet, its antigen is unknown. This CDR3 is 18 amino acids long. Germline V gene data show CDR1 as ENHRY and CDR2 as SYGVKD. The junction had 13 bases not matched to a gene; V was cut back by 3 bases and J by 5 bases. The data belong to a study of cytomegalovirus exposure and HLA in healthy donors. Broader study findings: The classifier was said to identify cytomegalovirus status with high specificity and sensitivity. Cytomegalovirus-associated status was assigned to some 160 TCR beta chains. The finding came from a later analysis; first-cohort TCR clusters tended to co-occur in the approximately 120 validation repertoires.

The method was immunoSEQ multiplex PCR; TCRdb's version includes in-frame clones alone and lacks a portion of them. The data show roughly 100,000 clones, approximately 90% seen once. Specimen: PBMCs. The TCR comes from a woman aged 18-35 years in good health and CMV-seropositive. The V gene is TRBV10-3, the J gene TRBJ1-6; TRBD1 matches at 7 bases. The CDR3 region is CAISEVGWGDSHNSPLHF. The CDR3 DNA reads TGTGCCATCAGTGAAGTCGGGTGGGGGGACAGTCATAATTCACCCCTCCACTTT.